The 13 T cell receptor beta chains below come from one sample, sequenced in a study of OX40 agonist ivuxolimab in advanced cancers. Repertoires were generated with immunoSEQ multiplex PCR, while TCRdb's copy carries only in-frame clones and drops some. The sample lists tens of thousands of clones, 80% to 90% seen once, with 3% to 4% in the top ten. The sequenced sample was CD4+ or CD8+ T cells sorted from blood, obtained in a trial of the OX40 agonist ivuxolimab. The source of these receptors is an adult with an advanced solid tumor such as melanoma, head and neck, liver or kidney cancer.

V is TRBV9 and J is TRBJ2-6; the D gene is possibly TRBD2 (6 bases). The germline V gene encodes CDR1 SGDLS and CDR2 YYNGEE. Trimming left V 0 bases short and J 1 base short, with 8 bases between. The CDR3 has 16 amino acids. The CDR3 DNA sequence: TGTGCCAGCAGCGTAGGCGGGACTTCTGGGGCCAACGTCCTGACTTTC. Amino acid sequence: CASSVGGTSGANVLTF.

The chain combines TRBV11-3 with TRBJ1-1, with D perhaps matching TRBD1 (5 bases). V lost 8 bases and J 6 bases, leaving 16 bases between the germline ends. The V gene's germline CDR1 is SGHNT and CDR2 YENEEA. The CDR3 sequence is 13 residues long. In DNA form, the CDR3 reads TGTGCCAGCGCGAGGGGTAAGGGGTCTGAAGCTTTCTTT. This translates into CASARGKGSEAFF.

The CDR3 DNA reads TGTGCCAGCAGCTTTGACAGGGATCAGCCCCAGCATTTT. Translated, it gives CASSFDRDQPQHF. The gene calls are TRBV7-2 and TRBJ1-5; TRBD1 aligns across 7 bases. Per germline, CDR1 SGHTA and CDR2 FQGNSA. The trim removed 3 bases at V and 5 bases at J, leaving 1 base unmatched. This CDR3 has 13 amino acids. Full variable domain (remainder filled in from reference TRBV7-2 and TRBJ1-5): GAGVSQSPSNKVTEKGKDVELRCDPISGHTALYWYRQSLGQGLEFLIYFQGNSAPDKSGLPSDRFSAERTGGSVSTLTIQRTQQEDSAVYLCASSFDRDQPQHFGDGTRLSIL.

This chain uses TRBV10-1 with TRBJ2-2; D tentatively reads TRBD1 or TRBD2 (8 bases each). There are 21 residues in the CDR3. Looked up from germline, CDR1 is WNHNN and CDR2 is SYGVQD (reference sequence). V lost 5 bases and J lost 0, with 28 bases in between. CDR3 loop: CASSHRQGRELADPNTGELFF. Here the CDR3 DNA reads TGCGCCAGCAGTCACAGACAGGGGAGGGAACTAGCGGACCCGAACACCGGGGAGCTGTTTTTT.

The chain combines TRBV7-2 with TRBJ1-1, with D unresolved. Germline values: CDR1 SGHTA, CDR2 FQGNSA. This CDR3 spans 14 amino acids. The V gene lost 2 bases and the J gene lost 2 bases, with 9 bases spanning the gap. CDR3 coding DNA: TGTGCCAGCAGCTTAACCCTCTTCAACACTGAAGCTTTCTTT. Protein product: CASSLTLFNTEAFF.

The CDR3 reads CASSPYVGAGGDTQYF. The CDR3 region has the DNA TGTGCCAGCAGCCCTTACGTGGGAGCCGGTGGAGATACGCAGTATTTT. The chain is built from TRBV9 and TRBJ2-3, with a weak D call TRBD2 (5 bases). The ends were cut back, 4 bases at V and 5 bases at J, with 20 bases in the middle. This CDR3 contains 16 residues. Germline-derived CDR1 and CDR2 are SGDLS and YYNGEE.

V usage is TRBV5-1 and J usage is TRBJ2-7, with D possibly TRBD1 on 6 matching bases. The CDR3 runs to 12 residues. V lost 6 bases, J lost 2 bases, and 9 bases lay in between. Per germline, CDR1 SGHRS and CDR2 YFSETQ. The CDR3 DNA follows: TGCGCCAGCACTGGACAGACCTACGAGCAGTACTTC. Its translation: CASTGQTYEQYF.

The chain combines TRBV27 with TRBJ2-1, with 8 bases aligning to TRBD2. Trimming removed 5 bases from V and 4 bases from J; junction bases left unmatched: 16. CDR3 size: 18 residues. CDR1 is MNHEY, CDR2 SMNVEV, per germline (reference sequence). In DNA form, the CDR3 reads TGTGCCAGCAGTCCGCGCCCGGGACTAGGGGCCTTGTACAATGAGCAGTTCTTC. It specifies CASSPRPGLGALYNEQFF.

V is TRBV5-6 and J is TRBJ2-6; tentative D call: TRBD2 (5 bases). The V gene's germline CDR1 is SGHDT and CDR2 YYEEEE. The germline V and J ends were trimmed by 6 bases and 0 bases, with 16 bases remaining between them. The CDR3 is 17 residues long. The CDR3 nucleotides read TGTGCCAGCACCTCCGGACTTAGTAGCTCTGGGGCCAACGTCCTGACTTTC. This codes for CASTSGLSSSGANVLTF.

The V gene is TRBV6-5, the J gene TRBJ2-7, with TRBD2 as a possible D gene (5 bases). Germline CDR1 and CDR2: MNHEY and SVGAGI. Trimming cost V 5 bases and J 4 bases, with 18 bases left between them. This CDR3 contains 15 residues. CDR3 in DNA: TGTGCCAGCAGTAACAGCGGCCCTTTGAATTACGAGCAGTACTTC. As protein: CASSNSGPLNYEQYF.

The chain links TRBV5-1 to TRBJ2-3; 7 nucleotides line up with TRBD1. CDR3 length equals 14 residues. CDR1 is SGHRS and CDR2 is YFSETQ in the germline V gene. With V trimmed by 3 bases and J by 1 base, 2 bases remained unmatched. The CDR3, as DNA: TGCGCCAGCAGCTCCGGACAGGGCACAGATACGCAGTATTTT. Translation: CASSSGQGTDTQYF.

About this clone: Other DNA sequences in the same sample also yield this CDR3. The genes are TRBV6-5 and TRBJ1-2; 10 bases match TRBD1. Looked up from germline, CDR1 is MNHEY and CDR2 is SVGAGI. The J segment lost 4 bases and the V segment lost 2 bases, leaving 7 bases of the junction unmatched. This CDR3 is built from 16 residues. CDR3: CASSYLRTGGSYGYTF. CDR3 DNA sequence: TGTGCCAGCAGTTACCTACGGACAGGGGGAAGCTATGGCTACACCTTC.

This rearrangement joins TRBV30 to TRBJ2-7, with D perhaps TRBD1 or TRBD2 (5 bases each). Germline lookup yields CDR1 GTSNPN and CDR2 SVGIG (reference sequence). The CDR3 consists of 17 residues. Between the trimmed V and J ends, which lost 7 bases and 0 bases, there was a span of 25 bases. The CDR3 nucleotides read TGTGCCTTCGGGGCGGGTCGGTTAGGGCTAAACTCCTACGAGCAGTACTTC. Its translation: CAFGAGRLGLNSYEQYF.